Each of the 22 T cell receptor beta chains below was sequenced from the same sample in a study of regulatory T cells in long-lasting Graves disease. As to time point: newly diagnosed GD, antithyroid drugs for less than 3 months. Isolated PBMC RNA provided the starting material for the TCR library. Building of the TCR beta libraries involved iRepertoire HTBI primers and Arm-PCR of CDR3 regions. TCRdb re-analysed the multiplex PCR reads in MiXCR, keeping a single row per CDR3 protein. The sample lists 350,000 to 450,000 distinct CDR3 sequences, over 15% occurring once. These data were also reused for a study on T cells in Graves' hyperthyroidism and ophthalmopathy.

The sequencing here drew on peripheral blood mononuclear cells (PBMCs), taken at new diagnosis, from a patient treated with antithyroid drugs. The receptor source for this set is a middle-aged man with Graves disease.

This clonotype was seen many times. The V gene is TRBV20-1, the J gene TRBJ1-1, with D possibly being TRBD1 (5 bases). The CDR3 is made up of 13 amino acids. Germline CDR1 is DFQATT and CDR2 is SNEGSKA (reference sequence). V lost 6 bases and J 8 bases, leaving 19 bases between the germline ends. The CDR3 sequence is CSAEGPSKAEAFF. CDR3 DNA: TGCAGTGCAGAGGGACCGTCAAAGGCGGAAGCTTTCTTT.

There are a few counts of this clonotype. This chain's CDR3 is CASSVVRTRQTSNTF. The CDR3 nucleotides read TGTGCCAGCAGCGTAGTACGGACGCGGCAGACCTCAAACACCTTC. The V call is TRBV9, the J call TRBJ1-2; D not certain. Germline CDR1 is SGDLS and CDR2 is YYNGEE. The V end lost 0 bases, the J end lost 12 bases, and 21 bases lay between the germline ends. This CDR3 spans 15 amino acids.

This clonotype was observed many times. The CDR3 region has the DNA TGTGCCAGCAGTGACCAGGACGGAAATGAAAAACTGTTTTTT. It yields the protein CASSDQDGNEKLFF. The rearrangement links TRBV6-1 to TRBJ1-4, with unresolved D. V gave up 3 bases and J gave up 5 bases, with 10 bases separating them. This CDR3 is 14 amino acids long. Per the germline V gene, CDR1 is MNHNS and CDR2 is SASEGT.

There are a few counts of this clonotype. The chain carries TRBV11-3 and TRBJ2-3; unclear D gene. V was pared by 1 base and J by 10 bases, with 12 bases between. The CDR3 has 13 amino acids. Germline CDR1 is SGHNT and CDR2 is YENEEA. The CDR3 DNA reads TGTGCCAGCAGCTTAGGTGTGTGGGAATCGCAGTATTTT. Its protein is CASSLGVWESQYF.

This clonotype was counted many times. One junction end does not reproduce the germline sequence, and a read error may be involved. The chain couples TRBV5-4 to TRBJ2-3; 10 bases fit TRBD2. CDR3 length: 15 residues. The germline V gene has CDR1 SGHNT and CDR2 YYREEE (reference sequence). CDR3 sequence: CASSLERGGWHTQYF. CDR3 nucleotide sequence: TGTGCCAGCAGTTTGGAGCGGGGGGGCTGGCATACGCAGTATTTT.

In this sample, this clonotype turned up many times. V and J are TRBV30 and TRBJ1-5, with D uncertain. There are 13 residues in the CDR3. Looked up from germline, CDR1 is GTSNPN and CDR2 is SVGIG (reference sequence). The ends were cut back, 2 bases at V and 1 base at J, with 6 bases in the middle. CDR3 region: CAWSLGSNQPQHF. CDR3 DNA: TGTGCCTGGAGTTTGGGAAGCAATCAGCCCCAGCATTTT.

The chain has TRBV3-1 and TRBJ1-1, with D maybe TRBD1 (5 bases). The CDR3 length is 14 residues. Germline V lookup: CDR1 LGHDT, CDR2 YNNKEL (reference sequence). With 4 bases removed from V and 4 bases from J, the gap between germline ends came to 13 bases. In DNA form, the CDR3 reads TGTGCCAGCAGCCCGGTTGGCAGGGTCACTGAAGCTTTCTTT. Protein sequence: CASSPVGRVTEAFF. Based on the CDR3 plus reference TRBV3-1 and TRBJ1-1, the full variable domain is DTAVSQTPKYLVTQMGNDKSIKCEQNLGHDTMYWYKQDSKKFLKIMFSYNNKELIINETVPNRFSPKSPDKAHLNLHINSLELGDSAVYFCASSPVGRVTEAFFGQGTRLTVV.

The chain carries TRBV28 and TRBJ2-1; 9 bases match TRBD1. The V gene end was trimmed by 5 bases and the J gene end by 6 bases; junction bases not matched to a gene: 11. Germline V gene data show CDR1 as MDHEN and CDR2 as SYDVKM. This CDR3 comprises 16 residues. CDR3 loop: CASSANPGQGSNEQFF. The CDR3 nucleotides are TGTGCCAGCAGTGCAAACCCGGGACAGGGCAGCAATGAGCAGTTCTTC.

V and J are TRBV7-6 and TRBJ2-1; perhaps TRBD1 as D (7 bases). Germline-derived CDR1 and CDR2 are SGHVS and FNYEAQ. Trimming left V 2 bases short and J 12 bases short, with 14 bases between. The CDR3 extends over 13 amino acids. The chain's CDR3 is CASSLQGDSTQFF. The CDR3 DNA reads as TGTGCCAGCAGCTTACAGGGGGACTCTACGCAGTTCTTC. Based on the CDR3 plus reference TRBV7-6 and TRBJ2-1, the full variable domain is GAGVSQSPRYKVTKRGQDVALRCDPISGHVSLYWYRQALGQGPEFLTYFNYEAQQDKSGLPNDRFSAERPEGSISTLTIQRTEQRDSAMYRCASSLQGDSTQFFGPGTRLTVL.

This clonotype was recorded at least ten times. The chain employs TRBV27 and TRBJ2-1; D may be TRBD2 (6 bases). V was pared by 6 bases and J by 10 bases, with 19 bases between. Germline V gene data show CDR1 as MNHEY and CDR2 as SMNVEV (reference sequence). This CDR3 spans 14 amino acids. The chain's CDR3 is CASSPHPAGWEQFF. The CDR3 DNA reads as TGTGCCAGCAGCCCCCACCCCGCGGGATGGGAGCAGTTCTTC.

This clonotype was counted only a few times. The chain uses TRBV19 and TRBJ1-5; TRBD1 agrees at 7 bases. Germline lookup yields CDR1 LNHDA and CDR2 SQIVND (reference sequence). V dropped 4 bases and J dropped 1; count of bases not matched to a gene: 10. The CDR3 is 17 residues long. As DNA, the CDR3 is TGTGCCAGTAGTAACCTGGAGGGGGCTGGGAGCAATCAGCCCCAGCATTTT. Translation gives CASSNLEGAGSNQPQHF.

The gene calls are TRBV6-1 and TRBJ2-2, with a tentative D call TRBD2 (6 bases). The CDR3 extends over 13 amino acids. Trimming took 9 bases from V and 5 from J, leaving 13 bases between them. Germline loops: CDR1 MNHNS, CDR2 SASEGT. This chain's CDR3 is CASWRARTGELFF. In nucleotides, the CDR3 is TGTGCCAGTTGGAGGGCAAGGACCGGGGAGCTGTTTTTT.

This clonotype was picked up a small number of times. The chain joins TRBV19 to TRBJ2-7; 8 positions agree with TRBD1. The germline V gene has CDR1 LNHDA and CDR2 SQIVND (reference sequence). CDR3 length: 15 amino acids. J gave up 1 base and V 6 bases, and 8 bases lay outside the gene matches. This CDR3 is CASSTHNRGSYEQYF. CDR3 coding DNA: TGTGCCAGTAGCACCCATAACAGGGGGTCCTACGAGCAGTACTTC.

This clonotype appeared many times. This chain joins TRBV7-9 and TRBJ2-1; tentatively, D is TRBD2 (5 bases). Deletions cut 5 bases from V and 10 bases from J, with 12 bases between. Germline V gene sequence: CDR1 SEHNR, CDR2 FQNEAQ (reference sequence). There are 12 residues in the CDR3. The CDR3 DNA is TGTGCCAGCAGCCAAGTCGGAGGAGAGCAGTTCTTC. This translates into CASSQVGGEQFF. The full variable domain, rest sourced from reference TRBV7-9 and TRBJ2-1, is DTGVSQNPRHKITKRGQNVTFRCDPISEHNRLYWYRQTLGQGPEFLTYFQNEAQLEKSRLLSDRFSAERPKGSFSTLEIQRTEQGDSAMYLCASSQVGGEQFFGPGTRLTVL.

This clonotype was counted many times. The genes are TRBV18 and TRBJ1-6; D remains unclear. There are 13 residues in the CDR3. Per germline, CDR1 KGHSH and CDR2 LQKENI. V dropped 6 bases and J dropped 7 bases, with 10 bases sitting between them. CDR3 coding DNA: TGTGCCAGCTCGGAGCGAGAGAATTCACCCCTCCACTTT. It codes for CASSERENSPLHF.

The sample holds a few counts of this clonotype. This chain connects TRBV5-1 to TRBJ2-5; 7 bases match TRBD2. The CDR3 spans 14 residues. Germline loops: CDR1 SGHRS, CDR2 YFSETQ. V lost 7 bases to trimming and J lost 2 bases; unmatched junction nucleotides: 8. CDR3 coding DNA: TGCGCCAGCGCTCCGGGGGGTTTTCAAGAGACCCAGTACTTC. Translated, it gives CASAPGGFQETQYF.

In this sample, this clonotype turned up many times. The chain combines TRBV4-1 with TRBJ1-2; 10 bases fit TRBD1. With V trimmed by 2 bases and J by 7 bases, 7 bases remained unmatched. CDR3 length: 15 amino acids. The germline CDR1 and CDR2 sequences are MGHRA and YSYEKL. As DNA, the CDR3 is TGCGCCAGCAGCCAACCGGGACAGGGGCCCCGTGGCTACACCTTC. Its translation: CASSQPGQGPRGYTF.

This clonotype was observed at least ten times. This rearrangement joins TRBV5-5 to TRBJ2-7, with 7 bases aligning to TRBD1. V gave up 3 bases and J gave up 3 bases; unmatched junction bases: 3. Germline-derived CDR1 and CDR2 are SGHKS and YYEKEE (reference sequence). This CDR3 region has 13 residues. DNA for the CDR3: TGTGCCAGCAGCTACCGGGACAGCTACGAGCAGTACTTC. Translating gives CASSYRDSYEQYF.

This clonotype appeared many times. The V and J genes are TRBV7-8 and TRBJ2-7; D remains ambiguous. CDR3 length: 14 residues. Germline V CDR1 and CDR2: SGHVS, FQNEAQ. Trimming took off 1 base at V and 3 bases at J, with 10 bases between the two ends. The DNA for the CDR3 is TGTGCCAGCAGCTTAGGGCTAAGAGTCTACGAGCAGTACTTC. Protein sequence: CASSLGLRVYEQYF.

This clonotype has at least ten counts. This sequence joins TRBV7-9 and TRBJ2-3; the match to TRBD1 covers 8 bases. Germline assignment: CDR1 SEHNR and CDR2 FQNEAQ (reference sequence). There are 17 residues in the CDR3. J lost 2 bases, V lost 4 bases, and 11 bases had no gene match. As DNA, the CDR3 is TGTGCCAGCAGCTCACAACACCCAGGGGGCTTCACAGATACGCAGTATTTT. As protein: CASSSQHPGGFTDTQYF. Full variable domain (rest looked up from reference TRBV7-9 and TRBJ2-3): DTGVSQNPRHKITKRGQNVTFRCDPISEHNRLYWYRQTLGQGPEFLTYFQNEAQLEKSRLLSDRFSAERPKGSFSTLEIQRTEQGDSAMYLCASSSQHPGGFTDTQYFGPGTRLTVL.

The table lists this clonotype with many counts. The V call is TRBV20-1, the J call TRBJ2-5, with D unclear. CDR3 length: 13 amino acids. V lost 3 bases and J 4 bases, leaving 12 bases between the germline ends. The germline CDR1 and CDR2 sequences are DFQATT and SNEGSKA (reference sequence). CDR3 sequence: CSASWLGLETQYF. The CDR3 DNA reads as TGCAGTGCTAGCTGGCTAGGTTTAGAGACCCAGTACTTC.

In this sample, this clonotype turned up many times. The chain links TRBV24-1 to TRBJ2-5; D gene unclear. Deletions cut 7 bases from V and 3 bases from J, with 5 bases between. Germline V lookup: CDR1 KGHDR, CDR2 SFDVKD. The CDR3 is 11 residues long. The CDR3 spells CATSTEETQYF. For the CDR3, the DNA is TGTGCCACCAGCACAGAAGAGACCCAGTACTTC.